These T cell receptor beta chains were read from a single sample in a study of T cell repertoires in cytomegalovirus infection. TCRdb reanalysed the reads using MiXCR and keeps one entry per CDR3 protein. The sample has 100,000 to 150,000 distinct CDR3 sequences; 7.5% to 9% are singletons. Sequenced sample: PBMCs. Source of these receptors: a human donor in good health (CMV status not recorded). Some clones in this sample may be carry-over from other donors' samples. Both conserved end residues are part of each CDR3. Where a row states a size, it is once, few, many or the class of an expanded clone; other rows omit it.

V gene	clone size	J gene	CDR3 protein
TRBV20-1	many	TRBJ2-1	CSARDLNYDYNEQFF
TRBV14	many	TRBJ1-1	CASSQDLDSRRDPFF
TRBV6-1	NA	TRBJ1-2	CASSAQVNYGYTF
TRBV18	many	TRBJ2-1	CASSPLLIAGVSYNEQFF
TRBV10-1	few	TRBJ1-1	CADSIGAFF
TRBV4-1	many	TRBJ1-2	CASSLAGQASYGYTF
TRBV12-3/TRBV12-4	many	TRBJ2-5	CASSFWTGGGETQYF
TRBV2	many	TRBJ2-1	CASRNTGNEQFF
TRBV7-8	many	TRBJ2-1	CASRPTSGGGNNEQFF
TRBV28	NA	TRBJ2-1	CASRGGSNEQFF
TRBV12-3/TRBV12-4	many	TRBJ2-1	CASSLGRLAGDEQFF
TRBV20-1	many	TRBJ2-1	CSARVPGVTEQFF
TRBV24-1	many	TRBJ2-3	CATATSGGLDTQYF
TRBV20-1	many	TRBJ1-6	CSARDLDTWSPLHF
TRBV7-8	many	TRBJ2-6	CASSIMIGALSGANVLTF
TRBV2	many	TRBJ1-6	CASSPDSSNSPLHF
TRBV3-1	many	TRBJ2-7	CASSLRGEQYF
TRBV7-2	many	TRBJ1-1	CASSLVPGATTEAFF
TRBV19	many	TRBJ2-4	CASGHLAKNIQYF
TRBV28	many	TRBJ1-1	CASSGQGAITEAFF
TRBV19	many	TRBJ2-5	CASSIGSGGSFETQYF
TRBV18	many	TRBJ2-5	CASSPIRGRETQYF
TRBV7-2	many	TRBJ1-6	CASSSPGLEKSPLHF
TRBV20-1	many	TRBJ2-7	CSARARRTYEQYF
TRBV20-1	few	TRBJ2-5	CSASWVGQETQYF
TRBV20-1	few	TRBJ2-5	CSARQNQETQYF
TRBV4-1	many	TRBJ1-5	CASSLREDNSNQPQHF
TRBV20-1	few	TRBJ2-5	CSARRAKGQETQYF
TRBV7-6	many	TRBJ2-5	CASSLGSGALQETQYF
TRBV2	NA	TRBJ1-1	CASSDVAVVNTEAFF
TRBV20-1	few	TRBJ2-7	CSARDVRGEAYEQYF
TRBV9	few	TRBJ1-5	CASGPPSQPQHF
TRBV4-1	many	TRBJ2-2	CASSQEAGRRGGLNTGELFF
TRBV14	many	TRBJ1-3	CASSQAPGGGNTIYF
TRBV6-6	many	TRBJ2-3	CASSPWGQATDTQYF
TRBV28	many	TRBJ2-5	CASSVPETQYF
TRBV7-9	many	TRBJ2-1	CASIQGWQGDEQFF
TRBV2	many	TRBJ1-6	CASSESPLRDRAYNSPLHF
TRBV7-2	many	TRBJ2-1	CASSLLGGQGNEQFF